The following is a T cell receptor beta chain sequence with its context. Its target is unknown. The repertoire was sequenced with immunoSEQ multiplex PCR; TCRdb's copy has only in-frame clones and lacks some. The data contain some 97,000 clones, around 87% of them seen just once; the ten biggest clones take up around 3.2%. This sample was taken from a study of T cell responses to AZD1222 COVID-19 vaccine. Study-level points and caveats: Nearly half of spike-specific TCRs reportedly go after variant regions that carry no mutations.

Sequenced material: peripheral blood, taken on day 0 of AZD1222 vaccination. The clonotype was recovered from an adult in good health.

CDR3 DNA sequence: TGTGCCAGCAGCTTCAGTTGGGAAGAGACCCAGTACTTC. Protein product: CASSFSWEETQYF. The chain recombines TRBV11-2 with TRBJ2-5; D call uncertain. Germline V gives CDR1 SGHAT, CDR2 FQNNGV. V was shortened by 3 bases and J by 3 bases, with 8 bases between the two germline ends. This CDR3 comprises 13 residues. Supplemented by reference TRBV11-2 and TRBJ2-5, the full variable domain reads EAGVAQSPRYKIIEKRQSVAFWCNPISGHATLYWYQQILGQGPKLLIQFQNNGVVDDSQLPKDRFSAERLKGVDSTLKIQPAKLEDSAVYLCASSFSWEETQYFGPGTRLLVL.